This T cell receptor beta chain was observed in a study of T cells in narcolepsy. Study-wide points: Comparing one patient's CSF and blood CD4+ clonotypes highlighted HCRT- and TRIB2-specific autoreactive clonotypes.

Germline loops: CDR1 MNHGY, CDR2 SVAAGI. Trimming took 5 bases from V and 3 from J; bases not matched to a gene: 6. This CDR3 contains 15 residues. With respect to this clone: Its target is unknown.

Method: immunoSEQ multiplex PCR; TCRdb's copy keeps in-frame clones and lacks some. The sample has some 35,000 clones; around 83% are singletons. The sequence came from a human donor with narcolepsy. The chain links TRBV6-9 to TRBJ1-5, with 8 bases aligning to TRBD1. Sequenced: CD45RA- memory CD4+ T cells from PBMCs. CDR3 bases: TGTGCCAGCAGTGTTGGACAGGGCTTCAATCAGCCCCAGCATTTT. Translation gives CASSVGQGFNQPQHF.